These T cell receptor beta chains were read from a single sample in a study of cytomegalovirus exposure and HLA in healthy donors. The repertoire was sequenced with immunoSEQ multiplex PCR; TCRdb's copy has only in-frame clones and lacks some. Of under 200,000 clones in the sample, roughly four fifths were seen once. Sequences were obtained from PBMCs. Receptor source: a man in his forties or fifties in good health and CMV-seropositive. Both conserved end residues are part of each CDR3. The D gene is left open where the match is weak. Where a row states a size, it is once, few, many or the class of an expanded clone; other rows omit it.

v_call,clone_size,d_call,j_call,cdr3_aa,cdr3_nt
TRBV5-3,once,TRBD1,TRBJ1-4,CARSLYPGGCKTWGKLFF,TGTGCCAGAAGCTTATATCCAGGGGGTTGTAAGACCTGGGGGAAACTGTTTTTT
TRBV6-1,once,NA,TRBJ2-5,CASSEGGWGAKETQYF,TGTGCCAGCAGTGAGGGGGGGTGGGGGGCGAAAGAGACCCAGTACTTC
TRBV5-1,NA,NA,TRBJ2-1,CASSWGPSYNEQFF,TGCGCCAGCAGCTGGGGGCCCTCCTACAATGAGCAGTTCTTC
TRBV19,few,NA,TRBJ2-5,CASSMGQVETQYF,TGTGCCAGTAGTATGGGCCAGGTAGAGACCCAGTACTTC
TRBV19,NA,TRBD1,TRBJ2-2,CASTTTGSRTGELFF,TGTGCCAGTACCACGACAGGGTCGCGGACCGGGGAGCTGTTTTTT
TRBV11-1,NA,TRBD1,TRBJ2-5,CASSRTGFNQETQYF,TGTGCCAGCAGCCGGACAGGGTTTAACCAAGAGACCCAGTACTTC
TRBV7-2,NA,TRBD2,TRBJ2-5,CASSRTSGRQETQYF,TGTGCCAGCAGCCGGACTAGCGGGAGACAAGAGACCCAGTACTTC
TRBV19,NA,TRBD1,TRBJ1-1,CASRPYQRGPEAFF,TGTGCCAGTAGACCTTACCAAAGGGGGCCTGAAGCTTTCTTT
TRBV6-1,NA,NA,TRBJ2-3,CASSPSRGADTQYF,TGTGCCAGCAGTCCGTCAAGGGGTGCAGATACGCAGTATTTT
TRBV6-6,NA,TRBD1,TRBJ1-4,CASSYGGTAEEKLFF,TGTGCCAGCAGTTACGGTGGGACAGCTGAGGAAAAACTGTTTTTT
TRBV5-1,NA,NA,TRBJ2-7,CASSPGWGQNEQYF,TGCGCCAGCAGCCCGGGATGGGGGCAGAACGAGCAGTACTTC
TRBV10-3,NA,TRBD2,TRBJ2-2,CAIRGTSGKNGELFF,TGTGCCATCAGGGGGACTAGCGGGAAAAACGGGGAGCTGTTTTTT
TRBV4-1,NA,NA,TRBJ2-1,CASSQAGDYNEQFF,TGCGCCAGCAGCCAAGCGGGAGACTACAATGAGCAGTTCTTC
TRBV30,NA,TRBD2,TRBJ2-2,CAWSGLAGGGNTGELFF,TGTGCCTGGAGTGGATTAGCGGGAGGGGGGAACACCGGGGAGCTGTTTTTT
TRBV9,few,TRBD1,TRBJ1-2,CASSPTGTGGQPTF,TGTGCCAGCAGCCCCACCGGGACAGGGGGCCAACCCACCTTC
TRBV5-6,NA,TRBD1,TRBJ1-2,CASSRQGAPRGYTF,TGTGCCAGCAGCAGACAGGGGGCGCCGCGGGGCTACACCTTC
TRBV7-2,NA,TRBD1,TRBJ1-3,CASSLSGRGRPSGNTIYF,TGTGCCAGCAGCTTAAGCGGCAGGGGGCGGCCCTCTGGAAACACCATATATTTT
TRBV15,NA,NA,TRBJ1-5,CATSRSQGSRQPQHF,TGTGCCACCAGCAGATCACAGGGATCGCGACAGCCCCAGCATTTT
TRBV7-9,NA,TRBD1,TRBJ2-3,CASSPGQGIGDTQYF,TGTGCCAGCAGCCCGGGACAGGGTATAGGGGATACGCAGTATTTT
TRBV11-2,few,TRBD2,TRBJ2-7,CASSLASGGWYF,TGTGCCAGCAGCCTTGCTAGCGGGGGCTGGTACTTC
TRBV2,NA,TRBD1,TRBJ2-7,CASTTGTDYEQYF,TGTGCCAGCACAACCGGGACAGACTACGAGCAGTACTTC
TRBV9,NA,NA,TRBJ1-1,CASSPVSLGTTEAFF,TGTGCCAGCAGCCCGGTGTCCCTGGGGACAACTGAAGCTTTCTTT
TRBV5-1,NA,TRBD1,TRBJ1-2,CASSLARTGAYGYTF,TGCGCCAGCAGCTTGGCCAGGACAGGGGCCTATGGCTACACCTTC
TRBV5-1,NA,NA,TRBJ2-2,CASSPLGVGTGELFF,TGCGCCAGCAGCCCCTTAGGGGTGGGCACCGGGGAGCTGTTTTTT
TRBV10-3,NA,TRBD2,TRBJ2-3,CAISEGLAETDTQYF,TGTGCCATCAGTGAAGGACTAGCGGAAACAGATACGCAGTATTTT
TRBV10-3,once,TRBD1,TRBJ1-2,CAIRGTGLNYGYTF,TGTGCCATCAGGGGGACAGGGCTAAACTATGGCTACACCTTC
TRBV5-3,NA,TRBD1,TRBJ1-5,CARSHTGTGRPWPSNQPQHF,TGTGCCAGAAGTCACACCGGGACAGGGCGACCGTGGCCTAGCAATCAGCCCCAGCATTTT
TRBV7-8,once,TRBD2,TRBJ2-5,CASSLNSGGAQETQYF,TGTGCCAGCAGCTTGAATAGCGGGGGGGCCCAGGAGACCCAGTACTTC
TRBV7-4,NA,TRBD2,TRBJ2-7,CASGGGRAQTYEQYF,TGTGCCAGCGGGGGCGGGAGGGCCCAGACCTACGAGCAGTACTTC